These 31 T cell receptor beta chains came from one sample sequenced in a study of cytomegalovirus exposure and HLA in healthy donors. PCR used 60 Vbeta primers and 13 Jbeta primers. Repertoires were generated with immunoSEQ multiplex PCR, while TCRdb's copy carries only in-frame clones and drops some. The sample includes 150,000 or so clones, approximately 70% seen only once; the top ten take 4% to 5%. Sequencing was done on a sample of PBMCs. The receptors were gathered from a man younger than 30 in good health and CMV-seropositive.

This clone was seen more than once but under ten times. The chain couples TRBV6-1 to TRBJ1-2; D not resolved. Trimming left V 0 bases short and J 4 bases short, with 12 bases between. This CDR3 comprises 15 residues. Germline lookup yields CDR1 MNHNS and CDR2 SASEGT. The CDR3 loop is CASSEASLVPYGYTF. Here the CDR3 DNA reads TGTGCCAGCAGTGAAGCGAGTTTGGTTCCCTATGGCTACACCTTC.

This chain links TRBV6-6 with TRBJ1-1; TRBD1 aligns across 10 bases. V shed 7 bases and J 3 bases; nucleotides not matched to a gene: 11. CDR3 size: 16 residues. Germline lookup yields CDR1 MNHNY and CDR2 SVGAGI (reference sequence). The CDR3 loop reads CASTLGQGDGYTEAFF. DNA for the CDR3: TGTGCCAGCACCCTAGGACAGGGGGACGGATACACTGAAGCTTTCTTT.

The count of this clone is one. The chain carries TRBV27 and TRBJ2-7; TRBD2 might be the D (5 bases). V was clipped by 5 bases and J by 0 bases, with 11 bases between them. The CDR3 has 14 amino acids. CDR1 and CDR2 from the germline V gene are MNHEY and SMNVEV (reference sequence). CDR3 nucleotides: TGTGCCAGCAGTACTACGGGGAGCTCCTACGAGCAGTACGTC. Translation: CASSTTGSSYEQYV.

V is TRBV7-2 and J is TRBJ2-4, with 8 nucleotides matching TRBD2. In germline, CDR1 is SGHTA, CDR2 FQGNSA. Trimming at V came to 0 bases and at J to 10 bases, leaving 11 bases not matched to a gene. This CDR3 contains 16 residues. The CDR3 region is CASSLASPGGTSIQYF. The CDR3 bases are TGTGCCAGCAGCTTAGCATCGCCGGGGGGGACATCAATTCAGTACTTC.

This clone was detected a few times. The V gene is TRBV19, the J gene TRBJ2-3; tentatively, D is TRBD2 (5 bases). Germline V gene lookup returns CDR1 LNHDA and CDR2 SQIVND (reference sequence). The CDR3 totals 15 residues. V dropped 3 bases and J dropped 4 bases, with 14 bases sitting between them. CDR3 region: CASSMLEGSADTQYF. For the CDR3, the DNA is TGTGCCAGTAGTATGCTCGAGGGATCAGCAGATACGCAGTATTTT.

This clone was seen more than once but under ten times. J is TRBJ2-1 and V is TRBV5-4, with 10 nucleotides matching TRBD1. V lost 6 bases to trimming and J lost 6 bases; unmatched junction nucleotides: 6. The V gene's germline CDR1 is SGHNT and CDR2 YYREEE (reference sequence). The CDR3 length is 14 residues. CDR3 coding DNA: TGTGCCAGCACTGGGGACAGGGGCTCCAATGAGCAGTTCTTC. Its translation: CASTGDRGSNEQFF. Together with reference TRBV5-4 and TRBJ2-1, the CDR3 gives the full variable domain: ETGVTQSPTHLIKTRGQQVTLRCSSQSGHNTVSWYQQALGQGPQFIFQYYREEENGRGNFPPRFSGLQFPNYSSELNVNALELDDSALYLCASTGDRGSNEQFFGPGTRLTVL.

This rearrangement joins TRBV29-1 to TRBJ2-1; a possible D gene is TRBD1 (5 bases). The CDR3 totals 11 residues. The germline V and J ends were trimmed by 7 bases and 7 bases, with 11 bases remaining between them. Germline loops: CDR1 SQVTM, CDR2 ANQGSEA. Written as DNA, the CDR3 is TGCAGCGCCCAGGGTCGGAATGAGCAGTTCTTC. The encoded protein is CSAQGRNEQFF.

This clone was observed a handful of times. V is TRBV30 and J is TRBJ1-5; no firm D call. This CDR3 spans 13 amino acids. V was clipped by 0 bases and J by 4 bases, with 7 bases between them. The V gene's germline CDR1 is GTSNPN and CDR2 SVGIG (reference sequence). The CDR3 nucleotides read TGTGCCTGGAGTGTCGGGGTAAATCAGCCCCAGCATTTT. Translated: CAWSVGVNQPQHF. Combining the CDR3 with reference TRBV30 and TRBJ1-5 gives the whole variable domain SQTIHQWPATLVQPVGSPLSLECTVEGTSNPNLYWYRQAAGRGLQLLFYSVGIGQISSEVPQNLSASRPQDRQFILSSKKLLLSDSGFYLCAWSVGVNQPQHFGDGTRLSIL.

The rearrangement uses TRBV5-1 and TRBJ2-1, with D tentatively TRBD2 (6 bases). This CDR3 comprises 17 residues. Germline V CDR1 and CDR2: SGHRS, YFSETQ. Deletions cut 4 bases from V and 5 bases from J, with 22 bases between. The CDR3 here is CASSPSKVAGTDNEQFF. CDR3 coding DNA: TGCGCCAGCAGCCCCTCTAAAGTTGCGGGGACCGACAATGAGCAGTTCTTC.

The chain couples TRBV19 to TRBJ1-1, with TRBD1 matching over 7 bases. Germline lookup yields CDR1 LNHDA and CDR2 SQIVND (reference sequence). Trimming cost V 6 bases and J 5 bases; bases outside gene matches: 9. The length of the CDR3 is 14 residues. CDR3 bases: TGTGCCAGTAGAGGTCTAGACAGGGTTACTGAAGCTTTCTTT. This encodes CASRGLDRVTEAFF.

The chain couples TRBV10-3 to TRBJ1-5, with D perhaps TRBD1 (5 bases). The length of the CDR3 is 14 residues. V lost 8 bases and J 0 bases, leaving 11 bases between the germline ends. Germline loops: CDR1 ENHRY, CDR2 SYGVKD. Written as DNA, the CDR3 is TGTGCCATCTGGTCAGGGCGTAGCAATCAGCCCCAGCATTTT. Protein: CAIWSGRSNQPQHF.

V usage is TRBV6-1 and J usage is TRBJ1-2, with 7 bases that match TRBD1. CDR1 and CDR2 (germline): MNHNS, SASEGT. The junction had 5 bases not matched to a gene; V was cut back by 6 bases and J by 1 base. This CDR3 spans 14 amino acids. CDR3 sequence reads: CASSAGQDNYGYTF. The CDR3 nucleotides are TGTGCCAGCAGCGCCGGACAGGATAACTATGGCTACACCTTC.

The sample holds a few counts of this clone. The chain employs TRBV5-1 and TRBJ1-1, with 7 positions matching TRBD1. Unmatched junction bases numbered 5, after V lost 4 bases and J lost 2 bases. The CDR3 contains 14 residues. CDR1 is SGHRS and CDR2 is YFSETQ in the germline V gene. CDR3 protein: CASSQTGTNTEAFF. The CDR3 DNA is TGCGCCAGCAGCCAGACAGGGACTAACACTGAAGCTTTCTTT.

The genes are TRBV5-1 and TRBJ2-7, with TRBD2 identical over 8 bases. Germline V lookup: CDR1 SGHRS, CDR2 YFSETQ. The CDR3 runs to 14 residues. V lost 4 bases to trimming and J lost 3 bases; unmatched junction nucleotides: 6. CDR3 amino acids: CASSQSGGNYEQYV. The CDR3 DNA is TGCGCCAGCAGCCAGAGCGGGGGCAACTACGAGCAGTACGTC.

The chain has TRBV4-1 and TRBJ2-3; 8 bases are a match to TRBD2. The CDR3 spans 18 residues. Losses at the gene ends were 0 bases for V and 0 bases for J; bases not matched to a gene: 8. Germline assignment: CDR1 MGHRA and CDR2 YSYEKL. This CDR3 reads CASSQDNGVAGSTDTQYF. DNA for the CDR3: TGCGCCAGCAGCCAAGATAATGGGGTAGCGGGGAGCACAGATACGCAGTATTTT.

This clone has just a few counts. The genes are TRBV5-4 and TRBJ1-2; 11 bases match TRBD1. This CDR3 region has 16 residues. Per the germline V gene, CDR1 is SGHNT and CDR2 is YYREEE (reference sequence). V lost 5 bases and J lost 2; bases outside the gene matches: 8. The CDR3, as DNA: TGTGCCAGCAGGGGAGGGACAGGGGGAAGAAACTATGGCTACACCTTC. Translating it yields CASRGGTGGRNYGYTF.

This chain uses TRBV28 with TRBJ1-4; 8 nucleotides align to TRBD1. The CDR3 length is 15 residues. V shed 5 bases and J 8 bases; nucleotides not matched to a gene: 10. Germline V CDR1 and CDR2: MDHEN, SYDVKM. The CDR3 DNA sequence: TGTGCCAGCAGTGGACGACAGGGGATAGGGGAAAAACTGTTTTTT. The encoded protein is CASSGRQGIGEKLFF.

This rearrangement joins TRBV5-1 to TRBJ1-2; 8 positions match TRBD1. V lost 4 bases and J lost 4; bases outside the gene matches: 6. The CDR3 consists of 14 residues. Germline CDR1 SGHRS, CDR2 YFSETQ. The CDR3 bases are TGCGCCAGCAGCGTGACAGGGGACCTCTATGGCTACACCTTC. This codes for CASSVTGDLYGYTF.

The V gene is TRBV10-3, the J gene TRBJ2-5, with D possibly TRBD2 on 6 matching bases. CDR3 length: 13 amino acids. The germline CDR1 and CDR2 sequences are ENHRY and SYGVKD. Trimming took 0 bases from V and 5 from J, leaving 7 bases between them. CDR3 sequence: CAISESGGETQYF. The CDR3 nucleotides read TGTGCCATCAGTGAGTCTGGAGGGGAGACCCAGTACTTC.

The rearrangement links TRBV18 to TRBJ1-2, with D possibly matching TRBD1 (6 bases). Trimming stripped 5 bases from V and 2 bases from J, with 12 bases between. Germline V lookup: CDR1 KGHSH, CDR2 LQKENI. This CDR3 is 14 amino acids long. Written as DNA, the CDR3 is TGTGCCAGCTCAGATAGGCAGGGGAACTATGGCTACACCTTC. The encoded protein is CASSDRQGNYGYTF.

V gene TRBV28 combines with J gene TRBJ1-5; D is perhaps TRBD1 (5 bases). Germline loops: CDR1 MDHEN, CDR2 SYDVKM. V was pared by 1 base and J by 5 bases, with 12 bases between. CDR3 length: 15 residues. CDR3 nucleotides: TGTGCCAGCAGTTTATTAGCGGTAGGGGATCAGCCCCAGCATTTT. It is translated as CASSLLAVGDQPQHF.

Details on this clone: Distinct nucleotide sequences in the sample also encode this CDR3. CDR3 bases: TGTGCCAGCAGTCCAGGAGCGGGGGAGTATTGGGACTCCTACGAGCAGTACGTC. Translating gives CASSPGAGEYWDSYEQYV. V is TRBV27 and J is TRBJ2-7; 8 bases align to TRBD2. Germline-derived CDR1 and CDR2 are MNHEY and SMNVEV (reference sequence). The V gene end was trimmed by 5 bases and the J gene end by 0 bases; junction bases not matched to a gene: 15. This CDR3 region has 18 residues.

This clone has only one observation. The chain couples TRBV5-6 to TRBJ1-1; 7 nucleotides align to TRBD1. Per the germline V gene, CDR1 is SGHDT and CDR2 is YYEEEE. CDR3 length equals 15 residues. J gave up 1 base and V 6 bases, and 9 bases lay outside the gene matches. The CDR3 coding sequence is TGTGCCAGCAACATCCTCTGGACAGGGAACACTGAAGCTTTCTTT. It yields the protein CASNILWTGNTEAFF.

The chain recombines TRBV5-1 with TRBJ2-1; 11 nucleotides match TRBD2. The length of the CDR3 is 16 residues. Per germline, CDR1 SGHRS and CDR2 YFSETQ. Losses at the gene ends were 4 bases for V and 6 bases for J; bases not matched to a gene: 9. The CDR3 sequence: CASSRSGTSGLNEQFF. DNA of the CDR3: TGCGCCAGCAGCCGTTCCGGGACTAGCGGCCTCAATGAGCAGTTCTTC.

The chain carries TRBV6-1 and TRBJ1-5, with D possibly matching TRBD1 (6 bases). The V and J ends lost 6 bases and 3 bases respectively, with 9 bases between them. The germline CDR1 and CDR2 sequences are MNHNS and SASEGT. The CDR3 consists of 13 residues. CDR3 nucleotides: TGTGCCAGCAGACAGGGAAACAATCAGCCCCAGCATTTT. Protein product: CASRQGNNQPQHF.

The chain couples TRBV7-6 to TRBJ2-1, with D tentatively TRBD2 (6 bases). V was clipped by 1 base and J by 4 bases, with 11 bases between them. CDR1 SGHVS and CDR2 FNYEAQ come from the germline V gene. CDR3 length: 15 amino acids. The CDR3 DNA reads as TGTGCCAGCAGCTTAGGCGGGACCGCATACAATGAGCAGTTCTTC. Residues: CASSLGGTAYNEQFF. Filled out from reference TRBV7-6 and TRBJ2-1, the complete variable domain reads GAGVSQSPRYKVTKRGQDVALRCDPISGHVSLYWYRQALGQGPEFLTYFNYEAQQDKSGLPNDRFSAERPEGSISTLTIQRTEQRDSAMYRCASSLGGTAYNEQFFGPGTRLTVL.

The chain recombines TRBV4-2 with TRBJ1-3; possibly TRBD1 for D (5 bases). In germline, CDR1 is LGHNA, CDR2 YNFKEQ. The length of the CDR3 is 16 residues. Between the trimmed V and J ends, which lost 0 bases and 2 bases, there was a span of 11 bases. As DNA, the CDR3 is TGTGCCAGCAGCCAAGATTCACAGGCTACTGGAAACACCATATATTTT. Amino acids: CASSQDSQATGNTIYF.

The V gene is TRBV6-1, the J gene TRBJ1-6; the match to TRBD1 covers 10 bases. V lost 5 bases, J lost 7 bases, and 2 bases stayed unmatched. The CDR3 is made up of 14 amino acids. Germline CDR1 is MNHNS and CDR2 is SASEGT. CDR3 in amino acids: CASSMTGGNSPLHF. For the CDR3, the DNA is TGTGCCAGCAGTATGACAGGGGGCAATTCACCCCTCCACTTT.

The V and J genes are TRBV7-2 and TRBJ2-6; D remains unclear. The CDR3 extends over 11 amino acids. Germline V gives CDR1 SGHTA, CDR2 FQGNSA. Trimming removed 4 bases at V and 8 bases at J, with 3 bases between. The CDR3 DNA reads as TGTGCCAGCAGCTCTTCCAACGTCCTGACTTTC. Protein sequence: CASSSSNVLTF.

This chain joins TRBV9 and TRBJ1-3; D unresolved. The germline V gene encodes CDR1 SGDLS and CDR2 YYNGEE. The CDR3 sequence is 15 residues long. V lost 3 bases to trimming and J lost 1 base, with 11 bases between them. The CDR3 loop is CASSAHDGSGNTIYF. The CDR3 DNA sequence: TGTGCCAGCAGCGCCCACGACGGGTCTGGAAACACCATATATTTT.

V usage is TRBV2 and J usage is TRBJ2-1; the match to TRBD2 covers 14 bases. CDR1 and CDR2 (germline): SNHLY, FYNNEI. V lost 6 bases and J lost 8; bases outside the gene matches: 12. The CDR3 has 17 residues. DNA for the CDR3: TGTGCCAGCAGGGCCAGACTAGCGGGGGGGAAATCCGATGAGCAGTTCTTC. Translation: CASRARLAGGKSDEQFF.